The 4 T cell receptor beta chains below were found in one sample sequenced in a study of response to subunit inactivated influenza vaccine. TCRdb recomputed calls from the RT-PCR reads with MiXCR, one row per CDR3 protein. In the table there are about 700,000 distinct CDR3 sequences, approximately 15% of which are singletons. The sequences come from PBMCs from blood, collected 14 to 15 days before vaccination. The receptors stem from a man between 45 and 60 years old who received an inactivated influenza vaccine.

This clonotype came up a few times. V is TRBV4-3 and J is TRBJ2-1, with 15 bases matching TRBD2. V lost 0 bases and J lost 7; bases outside the gene matches: 4. Germline V gene data show CDR1 as LGHNA and CDR2 as YSLEER. CDR3 length: 17 residues. DNA for the CDR3: TGCGCCAGCAGCCAAGATTACGGACTAGCGGGAGGGAATGAGCAGTTCTTC. Amino acid sequence: CASSQDYGLAGGNEQFF.

This clonotype was counted a few times. This rearrangement joins TRBV6-2 or TRBV6-3 to TRBJ1-1; a possible D gene is TRBD1 (6 bases). V gave up 2 bases and J gave up 1 base, with 11 bases separating them. The CDR3 loop spans 15 amino acids. CDR1 is MNHEY, CDR2 SVGEGT, per germline. CDR3 sequence: CASSYAGQPNTEAFF. The DNA for the CDR3 is TGTGCCAGCAGTTACGCAGGACAGCCGAACACTGAAGCTTTCTTT.

As concerns this clonotype: The junction departs from the called germline gene at one end, perhaps through a read error. The V and J genes are TRBV29-1 and TRBJ2-1; D call uncertain. CDR3 length: 12 amino acids. CDR1 is SQVTM and CDR2 is ANQGSEA in the germline V gene. The CDR3 region has the DNA TGCAGCGTTGATAGCAGTTACAGTGAGCAGTTCTTC. Its translation: CSVDSSYSEQFF.

This chain links TRBV2 with TRBJ2-1; tentatively, D is TRBD1 or TRBD2 (5 bases each). The germline CDR1 and CDR2 sequences are SNHLY and FYNNEI. The germline V and J ends were trimmed by 7 bases and 6 bases, with 22 bases remaining between them. The CDR3 totals 16 residues. The CDR3 sequence is CASITAGREVLNEQFF. The CDR3, as DNA: TGTGCCAGCATTACCGCGGGCAGGGAAGTACTCAATGAGCAGTTCTTC.